This record looks at one T cell receptor (beta chain) sequence and its context. What it binds is unknown. Method: immunoSEQ multiplex PCR; TCRdb's copy keeps in-frame clones and lacks some. The sample lists about 75,000 clones; 85% to 95% were seen once. Relapses following autologous stem cell transplantation were seen in all patients, with brentuximab vedotin exposure varying. This sample is part of a study of PD-1 blockade in classical Hodgkin lymphoma. Study overall: Patients were given intravenous nivolumab, 3 mg/kg, every 2 weeks. General study points: TCR diversity in CD4+, not CD8+, cells rose significantly by C4D1. The diversity seen at baseline in complete responders resembled that of newly diagnosed patients.

This CDR3 is built from 16 residues. Between the trimmed V and J ends, which lost 2 bases and 5 bases, there was a span of 19 bases. Per germline, CDR1 SGHRS and CDR2 YFSETQ. The sequence came from a human donor with classical Hodgkin lymphoma. V usage is TRBV5-1 and J usage is TRBJ1-1; D may be TRBD1 (5 bases). The specimen comprised peripheral blood mononuclear cells (PBMCs), sampled at baseline. The CDR3 nucleotides read TGCGCCAGCAGCTTTACAGTCGGGACGGGCGGGACTGAAGCTTTCTTT. Translated: CASSFTVGTGGTEAFF.